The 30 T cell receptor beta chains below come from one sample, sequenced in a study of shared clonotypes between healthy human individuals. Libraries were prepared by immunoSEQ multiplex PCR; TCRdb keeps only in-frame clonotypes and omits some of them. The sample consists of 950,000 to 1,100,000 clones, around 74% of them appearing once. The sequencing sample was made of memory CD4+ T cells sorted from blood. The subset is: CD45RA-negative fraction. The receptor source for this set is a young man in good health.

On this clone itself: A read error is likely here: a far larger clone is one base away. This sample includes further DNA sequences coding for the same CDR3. This CDR3 is CASSQAVRNIQYF. The CDR3 nucleotides read TGTGCCAGCAGCCAAGCTGTAAGAAACATTCAGTACTTC. This rearrangement joins TRBV5-4 to TRBJ2-4, with D uncertain. Germline assignment: CDR1 SGHNT and CDR2 YYREEE (reference sequence). CDR3 size: 13 residues. V was trimmed by 4 bases and J by 6 bases, leaving 11 bases between them.

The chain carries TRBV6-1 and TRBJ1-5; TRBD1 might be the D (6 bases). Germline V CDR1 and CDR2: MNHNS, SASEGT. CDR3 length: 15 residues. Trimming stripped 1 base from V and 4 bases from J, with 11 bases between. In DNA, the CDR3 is TGTGCCAGCAGTGAAGGAAGGACAGCTAATCAGCCCCAGCATTTT. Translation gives CASSEGRTANQPQHF.

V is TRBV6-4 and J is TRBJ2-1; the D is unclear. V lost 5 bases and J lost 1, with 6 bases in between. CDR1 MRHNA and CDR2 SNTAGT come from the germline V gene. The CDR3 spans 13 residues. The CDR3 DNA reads TGTGCCAGCAGTCTCGAATCCTACAATGAGCAGTTCTTC. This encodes CASSLESYNEQFF.

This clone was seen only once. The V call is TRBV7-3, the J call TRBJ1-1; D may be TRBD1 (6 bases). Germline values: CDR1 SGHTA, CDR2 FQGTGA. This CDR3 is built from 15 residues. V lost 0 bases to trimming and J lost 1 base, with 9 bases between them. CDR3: CASSLTGQPNTEAFF. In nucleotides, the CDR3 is TGTGCCAGCAGCTTAACGGGACAACCGAACACTGAAGCTTTCTTT.

Written as DNA, the CDR3 is TGTGCCAGCAGTGAATCTTGGGAAACCTACGAGCAGTACTTC. This translates into CASSESWETYEQYF. The chain is built from TRBV2 and TRBJ2-7; D uncertain. The CDR3 runs 14 residues. V was pared by 2 bases and J by 2 bases, with 10 bases between. CDR1 and CDR2 (germline): SNHLY, FYNNEI. Full variable domain (missing parts from reference TRBV2 and TRBJ2-7): EPEVTQTPSHQVTQMGQEVILRCVPISNHLYFYWYRQILGQKVEFLVSFYNNEISEKSEIFDDQFSVERPDGSNFTLKIRSTKLEDSAMYFCASSESWETYEQYFGPGTRLTVT.

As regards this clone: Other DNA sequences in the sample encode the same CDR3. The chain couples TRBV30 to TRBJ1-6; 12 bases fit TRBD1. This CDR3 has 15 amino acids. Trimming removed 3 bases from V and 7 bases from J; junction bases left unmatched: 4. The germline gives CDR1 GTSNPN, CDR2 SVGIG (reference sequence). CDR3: CAWRGDRGLNSPLHF. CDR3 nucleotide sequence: TGTGCCTGGAGAGGGGACAGGGGGCTCAATTCACCCCTCCACTTT.

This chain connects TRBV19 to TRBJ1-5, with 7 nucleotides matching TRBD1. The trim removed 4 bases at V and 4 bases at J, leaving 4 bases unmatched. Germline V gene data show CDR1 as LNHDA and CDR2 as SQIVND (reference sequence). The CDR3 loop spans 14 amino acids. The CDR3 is CASSNPDRNQPQHF. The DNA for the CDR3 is TGTGCCAGTAGTAATCCGGACAGGAATCAGCCCCAGCATTTT.

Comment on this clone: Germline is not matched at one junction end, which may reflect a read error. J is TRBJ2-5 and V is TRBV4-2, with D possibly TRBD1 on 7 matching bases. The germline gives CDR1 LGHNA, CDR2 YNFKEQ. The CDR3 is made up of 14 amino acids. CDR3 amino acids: CASSKETGRETQYF. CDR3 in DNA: TGTGCCAGCAGCAAAGAGACAGGGAGGGAGACCCAGTACTTC.

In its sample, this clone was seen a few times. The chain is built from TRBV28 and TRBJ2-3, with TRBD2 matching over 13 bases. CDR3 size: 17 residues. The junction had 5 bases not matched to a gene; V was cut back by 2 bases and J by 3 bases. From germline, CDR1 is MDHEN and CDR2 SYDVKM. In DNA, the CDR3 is TGTGCCAGCAGTTTAGATCAGGGACTAGCGGGGACAGATACGCAGTATTTT. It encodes CASSLDQGLAGTDTQYF.

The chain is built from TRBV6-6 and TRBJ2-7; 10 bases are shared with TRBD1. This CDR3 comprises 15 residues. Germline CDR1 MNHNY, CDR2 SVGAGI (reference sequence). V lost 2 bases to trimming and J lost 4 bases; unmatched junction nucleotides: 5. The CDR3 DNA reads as TGTGCCAGCAGTTACACAGGGACAGGGGCTTACGAGCAGTACTTC. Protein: CASSYTGTGAYEQYF.

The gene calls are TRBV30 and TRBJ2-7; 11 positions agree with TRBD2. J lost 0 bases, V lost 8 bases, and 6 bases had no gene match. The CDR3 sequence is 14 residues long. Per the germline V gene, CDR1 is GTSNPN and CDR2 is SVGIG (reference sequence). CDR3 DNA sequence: TGTGCCCGGCAGACTAGCGGGACCTCCTACGAGCAGTACTTC. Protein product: CARQTSGTSYEQYF. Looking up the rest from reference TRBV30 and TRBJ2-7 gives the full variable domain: SQTIHQWPATLVQPVGSPLSLECTVEGTSNPNLYWYRQAAGRGLQLLFYSVGIGQISSEVPQNLSASRPQDRQFILSSKKLLLSDSGFYLCARQTSGTSYEQYFGPGTRLTVT.

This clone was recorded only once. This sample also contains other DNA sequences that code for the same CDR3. CDR3 amino acids: CASRDGTGASGNTIYF. The DNA for the CDR3 is TGCGCCAGCAGAGACGGCACAGGGGCTTCAGGAAACACCATATATTTT. The genes are TRBV10-2 and TRBJ1-3; 7 positions agree with TRBD1. CDR3 length equals 16 residues. Germline V lookup: CDR1 WSHSY, CDR2 SAAADI. V gave up 6 bases and J gave up 4 bases; unmatched junction bases: 12.

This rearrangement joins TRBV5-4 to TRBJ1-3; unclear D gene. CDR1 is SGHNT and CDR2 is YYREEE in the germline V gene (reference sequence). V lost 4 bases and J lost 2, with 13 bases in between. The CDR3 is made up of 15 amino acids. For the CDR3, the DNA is TGTGCCAGCAGCGCTGGTGGGGTAGCTGGAAACACCATATATTTT. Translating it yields CASSAGGVAGNTIYF.

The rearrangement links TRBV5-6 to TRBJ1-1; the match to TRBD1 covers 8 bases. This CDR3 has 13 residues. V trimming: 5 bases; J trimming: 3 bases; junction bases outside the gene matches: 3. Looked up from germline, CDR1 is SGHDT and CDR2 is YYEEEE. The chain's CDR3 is CASSGQGDTEAFF. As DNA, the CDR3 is TGTGCCAGCAGTGGACAGGGCGACACTGAAGCTTTCTTT.

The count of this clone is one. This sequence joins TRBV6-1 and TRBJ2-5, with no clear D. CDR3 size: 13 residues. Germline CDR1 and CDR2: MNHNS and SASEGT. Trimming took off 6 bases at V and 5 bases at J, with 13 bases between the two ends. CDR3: CASRHPTYETQYF. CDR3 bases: TGTGCCAGCAGACACCCTACTTATGAGACCCAGTACTTC.

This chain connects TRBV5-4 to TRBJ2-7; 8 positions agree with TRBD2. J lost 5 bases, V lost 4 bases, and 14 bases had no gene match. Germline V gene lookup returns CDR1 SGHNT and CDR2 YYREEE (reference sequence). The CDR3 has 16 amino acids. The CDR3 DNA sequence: TGTGCCAGCAGCCTTAAATTCGGGGGGGCCGCCCACGAGCAGTACTTC. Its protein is CASSLKFGGAAHEQYF. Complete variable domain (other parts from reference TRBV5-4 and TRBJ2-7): ETGVTQSPTHLIKTRGQQVTLRCSSQSGHNTVSWYQQALGQGPQFIFQYYREEENGRGNFPPRFSGLQFPNYSSELNVNALELDDSALYLCASSLKFGGAAHEQYFGPGTRLTVT.

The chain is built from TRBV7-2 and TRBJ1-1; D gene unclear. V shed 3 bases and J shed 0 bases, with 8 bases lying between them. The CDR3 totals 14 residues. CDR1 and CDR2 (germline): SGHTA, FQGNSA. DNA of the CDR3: TGTGCCAGCAGCTTTAAAGCCATGAACACTGAAGCTTTCTTT. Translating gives CASSFKAMNTEAFF.

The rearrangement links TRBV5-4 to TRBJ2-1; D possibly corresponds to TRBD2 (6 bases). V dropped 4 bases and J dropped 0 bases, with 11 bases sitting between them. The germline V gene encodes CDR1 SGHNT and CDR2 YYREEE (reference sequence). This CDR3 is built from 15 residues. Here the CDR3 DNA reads TGTGCCAGCAGCCCGGGACTTTTCTCCTACAATGAGCAGTTCTTC. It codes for CASSPGLFSYNEQFF. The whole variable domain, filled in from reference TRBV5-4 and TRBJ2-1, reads ETGVTQSPTHLIKTRGQQVTLRCSSQSGHNTVSWYQQALGQGPQFIFQYYREEENGRGNFPPRFSGLQFPNYSSELNVNALELDDSALYLCASSPGLFSYNEQFFGPGTRLTVL.

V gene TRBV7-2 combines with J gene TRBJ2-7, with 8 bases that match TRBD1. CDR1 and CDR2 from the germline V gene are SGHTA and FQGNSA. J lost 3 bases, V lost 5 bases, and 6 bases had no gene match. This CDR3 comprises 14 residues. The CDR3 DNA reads TGTGCCAGCAGCCCACGGGACAGGTTCTACGAGCAGTACTTC. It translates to CASSPRDRFYEQYF.

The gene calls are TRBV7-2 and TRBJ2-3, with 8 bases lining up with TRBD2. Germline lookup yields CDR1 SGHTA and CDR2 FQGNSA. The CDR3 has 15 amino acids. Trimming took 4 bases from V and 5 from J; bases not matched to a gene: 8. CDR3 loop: CASSSGGLEVDTQYF. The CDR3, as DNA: TGTGCCAGCAGCTCGGGGGGACTAGAGGTAGATACGCAGTATTTT. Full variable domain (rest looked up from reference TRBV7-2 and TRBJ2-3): GAGVSQSPSNKVTEKGKDVELRCDPISGHTALYWYRQSLGQGLEFLIYFQGNSAPDKSGLPSDRFSAERTGGSVSTLTIQRTQQEDSAVYLCASSSGGLEVDTQYFGPGTRLTVL.

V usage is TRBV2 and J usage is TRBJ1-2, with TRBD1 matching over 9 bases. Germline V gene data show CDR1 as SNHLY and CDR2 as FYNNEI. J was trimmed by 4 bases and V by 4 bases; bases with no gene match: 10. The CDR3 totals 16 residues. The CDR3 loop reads CASSAEMGQGGYGYTF. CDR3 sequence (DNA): TGTGCCAGCAGTGCCGAGATGGGACAGGGTGGCTATGGCTACACCTTC.

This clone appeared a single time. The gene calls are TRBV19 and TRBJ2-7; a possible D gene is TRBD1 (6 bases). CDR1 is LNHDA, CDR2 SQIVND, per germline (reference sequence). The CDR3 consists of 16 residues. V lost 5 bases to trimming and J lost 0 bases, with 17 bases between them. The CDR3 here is CASSAQQGTLSYEQYF. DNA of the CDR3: TGTGCCAGTAGTGCCCAACAGGGAACCCTCTCCTACGAGCAGTACTTC.

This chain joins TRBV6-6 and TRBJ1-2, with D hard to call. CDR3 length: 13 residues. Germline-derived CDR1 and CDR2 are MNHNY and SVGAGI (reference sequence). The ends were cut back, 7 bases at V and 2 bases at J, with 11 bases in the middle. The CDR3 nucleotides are TGTGCCAGCAATACACAGTCAAACTATGGCTACACCTTC. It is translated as CASNTQSNYGYTF.

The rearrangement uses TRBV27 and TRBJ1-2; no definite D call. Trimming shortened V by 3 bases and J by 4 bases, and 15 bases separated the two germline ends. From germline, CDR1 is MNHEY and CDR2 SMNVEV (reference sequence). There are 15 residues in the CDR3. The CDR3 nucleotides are TGTGCCAGCAGTTTCGGACCCGGAAAAGGCTATGGCTACACCTTC. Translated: CASSFGPGKGYGYTF.

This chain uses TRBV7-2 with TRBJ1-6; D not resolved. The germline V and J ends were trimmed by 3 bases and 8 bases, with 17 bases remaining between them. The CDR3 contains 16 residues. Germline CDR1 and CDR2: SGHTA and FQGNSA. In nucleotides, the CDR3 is TGTGCCAGCAGCTTTGACTCGACGGCCGATTATTCACCCCTCCACTTT. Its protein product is CASSFDSTADYSPLHF.

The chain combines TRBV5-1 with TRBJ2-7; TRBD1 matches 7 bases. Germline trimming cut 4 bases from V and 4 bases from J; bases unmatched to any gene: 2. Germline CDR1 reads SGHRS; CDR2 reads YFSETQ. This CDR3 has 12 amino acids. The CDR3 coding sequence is TGCGCCAGCAGCGTGGACAGGTACGAGCAGTACTTC. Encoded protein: CASSVDRYEQYF.

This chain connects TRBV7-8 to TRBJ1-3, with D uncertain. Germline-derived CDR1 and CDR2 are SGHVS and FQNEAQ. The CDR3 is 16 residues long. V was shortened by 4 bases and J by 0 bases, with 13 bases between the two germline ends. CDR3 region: CASSSSGKNSGNTIYF. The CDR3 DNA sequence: TGTGCCAGCAGCTCTTCAGGCAAAAACTCTGGAAACACCATATATTTT. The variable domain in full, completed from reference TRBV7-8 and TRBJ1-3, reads GAGVSQSPRYKVAKRGQDVALRCDPISGHVSLFWYQQALGQGPEFLTYFQNEAQLDKSGLPSDRFFAERPEGSVSTLKIQRTQQEDSAVYLCASSSSGKNSGNTIYFGEGSWLTVV.

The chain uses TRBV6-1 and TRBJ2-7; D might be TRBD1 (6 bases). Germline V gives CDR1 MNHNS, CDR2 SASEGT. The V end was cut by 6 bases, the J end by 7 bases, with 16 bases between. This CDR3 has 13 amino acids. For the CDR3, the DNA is TGTGCCAGCAGCATACAGGGCCTTGGGGAGCAGTACTTC. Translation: CASSIQGLGEQYF.

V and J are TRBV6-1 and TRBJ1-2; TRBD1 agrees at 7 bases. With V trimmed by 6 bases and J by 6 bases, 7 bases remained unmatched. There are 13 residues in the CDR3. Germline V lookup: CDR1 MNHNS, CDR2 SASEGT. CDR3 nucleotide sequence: TGTGCCAGCAGGAACCAGACAGGGAATGGCTACACCTTC. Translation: CASRNQTGNGYTF.

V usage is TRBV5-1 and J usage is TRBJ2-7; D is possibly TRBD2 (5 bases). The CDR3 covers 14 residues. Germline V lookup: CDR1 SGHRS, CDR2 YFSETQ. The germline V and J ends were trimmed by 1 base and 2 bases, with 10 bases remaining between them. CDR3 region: CASSLLASTYEQYF. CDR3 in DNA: TGCGCCAGCAGCTTGCTAGCCAGTACCTACGAGCAGTACTTC.